These 18 T cell receptor beta chains originate from one sample sequenced in a study of CD8+CD57+ T cells in acquired aplastic anemia. CDR3 and TCR beta VDJ profiling relied on a genomic DNA template. TCRdb analysed the reads with MiXCR anew, one entry per CDR3 protein. The sample gives 120,000 or so distinct CDR3 sequences, about half of which show up once; 2% to 3% is in the top ten. The source material was sorted CD4+, CD8+, or CD8+CD57+ T cells (not recorded which) from PBMCs. These receptors all come from a human donor in good health, serving as a control.

This clonotype was seen more than once but under ten times. CDR3 amino acids: CASSNGQRGLGTDTQYF. DNA for the CDR3: TGTGCCAGCAGCAACGGGCAAAGGGGGCTGGGCACAGATACGCAGTATTTT. The chain couples TRBV4-2 to TRBJ2-3, with 7 bases matching TRBD1. This CDR3 comprises 17 residues. The trim removed 5 bases at V and 1 base at J, leaving 12 bases unmatched. CDR1 and CDR2 from the germline V gene are LGHNA and YNFKEQ.

A word on this clonotype: Its ends do not fully match the called genes, so a read error is possible. The chain joins TRBV7-2 to TRBJ2-7; no firm D call. The germline V gene encodes CDR1 SGHTA and CDR2 FQGNSA. CDR3 length: 13 residues. The DNA for the CDR3 is TGTGCCAGCCGCTTGTCGAGCTCCTACGAGCAGTACTTC. Encoded protein: CASRLSSSYEQYF.

The genes are TRBV7-3 and TRBJ1-1; D perhaps matches TRBD1 (5 bases). Trimming removed 6 bases at V and 5 bases at J, with 19 bases between. Germline loops: CDR1 SGHTA, CDR2 FQGTGA. This CDR3 spans 15 amino acids. In DNA form, the CDR3 reads TGTGCCAGCAGTTTTCCTCTCGGGGCGCGGACTGAAGCTTTCTTT. Amino acid sequence: CASSFPLGARTEAFF.

This clonotype came up many times. The chain couples TRBV25-1 to TRBJ1-2; D call uncertain. The length of the CDR3 is 14 residues. CDR1 and CDR2 (germline): MGHDK, SYGVNS. V lost 1 base to trimming and J lost 3 bases, with 9 bases between them. The CDR3: CASSESGRDYGYTF. The DNA for the CDR3 is TGTGCCAGCAGTGAATCAGGACGAGACTATGGCTACACCTTC.

This clonotype came up many times. V usage is TRBV20-1 and J usage is TRBJ2-7; tentative D call: TRBD1 (6 bases). The CDR3 spans 13 residues. Deletions cut 6 bases from V and 2 bases from J, with 14 bases between. Germline CDR1 and CDR2: DFQATT and SNEGSKA (reference sequence). The CDR3 spells CSALDRLPYEQYF. DNA for the CDR3: TGCAGTGCCCTTGACAGGCTCCCCTACGAGCAGTACTTC.

This clonotype turned up a few times. The final CDR3 position lacks the conserved phenylalanine or tryptophan, pointing to a likely read error. The chain uses TRBV20-1 and TRBJ2-5; D may be TRBD1 (6 bases). V lost 1 base and J lost 0, with 18 bases in between. Germline assignment: CDR1 DFQATT and CDR2 SNEGSKA (reference sequence). CDR3 size: 17 residues. In nucleotides, the CDR3 is TGCAGTGCTAGAGGTCTGCAGGGGCGGAATTACCAAGAGACCCAGTACCTC. Its translation is CSARGLQGRNYQETQYL.

J is TRBJ1-6 and V is TRBV20-1, with D hard to call. The CDR3 has 15 residues. CDR1 is DFQATT and CDR2 is SNEGSKA in the germline V gene (reference sequence). V was pared by 8 bases and J by 5 bases, with 19 bases between. For the CDR3, the DNA is TGCAGTTCCGGAACTTACCTAGGGAATAATTCACCCCTCCACTTT. It translates to CSSGTYLGNNSPLHF.

About this clonotype: Its ends do not fully match the called genes, so a read error is possible. CDR3: CASSLTGLSSGANVLAF. The DNA of the CDR3 is TGTGCCAGCAGCTTGACAGGCCTCAGCTCTGGGGCCAACGTCCTGGCTTTC. This chain joins TRBV5-6 and TRBJ2-6, with D perhaps matching TRBD1 (5 bases). This CDR3 spans 17 amino acids. Germline V gives CDR1 SGHDT, CDR2 YYEEEE.

The CDR3 DNA follows: TGTGCCACCAGCAGAGATGTAGGGCCTAACTATGGCTACACCTTC. It translates to CATSRDVGPNYGYTF. V gene TRBV15 combines with J gene TRBJ1-2; D unclear. V lost 0 bases, J lost 0 bases, and 8 bases lay in between. This CDR3 comprises 15 residues. CDR1 LNHNV and CDR2 YYDKDF come from the germline V gene (reference sequence).

The chain recombines TRBV2 with TRBJ1-5, with a weak D call TRBD1 (5 bases). The CDR3 spans 15 residues. The ends were cut back, 2 bases at V and 2 bases at J, with 10 bases in the middle. CDR1 and CDR2 (germline): SNHLY, FYNNEI. CDR3 protein: CASSESGFGNQPQHF. The DNA for the CDR3 is TGTGCCAGCAGTGAATCAGGGTTTGGCAATCAGCCCCAGCATTTT.

The V and J genes are TRBV6-2 or TRBV6-3 and TRBJ1-6; 9 bases are a match to TRBD1. The germline gives CDR1 MNHEY, CDR2 SVGEGT. CDR3 size: 15 residues. Trimming removed 4 bases from V and 10 bases from J; junction bases left unmatched: 8. Here the CDR3 DNA reads TGTGCCAGCAGTTTGGGGGACAGGGAGGCGTCACCCCTCCACTTT. Its protein is CASSLGDREASPLHF.

This clonotype has at least ten counts. The chain recombines TRBV18 with TRBJ2-7, with 11 nucleotides matching TRBD1. CDR1 and CDR2 from the germline V gene are KGHSH and LQKENI. This CDR3 region has 16 residues. With 1 base clipped from V and 5 bases from J, the junction kept 7 bases outside the gene matches. The CDR3 sequence is CASSPLPGTGGDEQYF. The DNA for the CDR3 is TGTGCCAGCTCACCACTCCCCGGGACAGGGGGAGACGAGCAGTACTTC.

This clonotype has ten or more counts. The chain is built from TRBV6-7 and TRBJ2-7; possibly TRBD2 for D (7 bases). TRBV6-7 falls under the ORF class, with uncertain function. Trimming shortened V by 2 bases and J by 5 bases, and 16 bases separated the two germline ends. The CDR3 loop spans 15 amino acids. For the CDR3, the DNA is TGTGCCAGCAGTTACCGGGGGGCGCGAGGGCACGAGCAGTACTTC. The encoded protein is CASSYRGARGHEQYF.

The chain joins TRBV29-1 to TRBJ1-2; D remains ambiguous. This CDR3 region has 12 residues. The ends were cut back, 6 bases at V and 0 bases at J, with 8 bases in the middle. Germline V gives CDR1 SQVTM, CDR2 ANQGSEA. The CDR3 loop reads CSVETPNYGYTF. In DNA form, the CDR3 reads TGCAGCGTCGAGACACCTAACTATGGCTACACCTTC. Together with reference TRBV29-1 and TRBJ1-2, the CDR3 gives the full variable domain: SAVISQKPSRDICQRGTSLTIQCQVDSQVTMMFWYRQQPGQSLTLIATANQGSEATYESGFVIDKFPISRPNLTFSTLTVSNMSPEDSSIYLCSVETPNYGYTFGSGTRLTVV.

This clonotype has a handful of counts. The chain has TRBV2 and TRBJ1-1; D not resolved. CDR3 size: 11 residues. V lost 6 bases and J lost 8, with 10 bases in between. Per germline, CDR1 SNHLY and CDR2 FYNNEI. CDR3 protein: CASRKEVEAFF. In nucleotides, the CDR3 is TGTGCCAGCAGGAAGGAGGTAGAAGCTTTCTTT.

This clonotype was counted at least ten times. This chain uses TRBV25-1 with TRBJ2-1; 9 bases map to TRBD1. There are 14 residues in the CDR3. V lost 5 bases and J lost 5; bases outside the gene matches: 4. The germline gives CDR1 MGHDK, CDR2 SYGVNS. CDR3 region: CASSSGTGHNEQFF. CDR3 DNA: TGTGCCAGCAGTTCCGGGACAGGGCACAATGAGCAGTTCTTC. Based on the CDR3 plus reference TRBV25-1 and TRBJ2-1, the full variable domain is EADIYQTPRYLVIGTGKKITLECSQTMGHDKMYWYQQDPGMELHLIHYSYGVNSTEKGDLSSESTVSRIRTEHFPLTLESARPSHTSQYLCASSSGTGHNEQFFGPGTRLTVL.

The table lists this clonotype with many counts. This rearrangement joins TRBV14 to TRBJ1-2, with D tentatively TRBD1 (5 bases). The V end lost 2 bases, the J end lost 6 bases, and 19 bases lay between the germline ends. CDR1 is SGHDN, CDR2 FVKESK, per germline. The CDR3 covers 16 residues. The CDR3 loop reads CASSQLTPTGRHGYTF. The CDR3 nucleotides are TGTGCCAGCAGCCAATTGACCCCTACGGGGCGGCATGGCTACACCTTC.

This clonotype appeared a few times. The rearrangement links TRBV7-9 to TRBJ1-2; 8 bases line up with TRBD1. The CDR3 spans 14 residues. The trim removed 3 bases at V and 3 bases at J, leaving 3 bases unmatched. Per germline, CDR1 SEHNR and CDR2 FQNEAQ (reference sequence). The CDR3, as DNA: TGTGCCAGCAGCTTGGACAGGGCGGACTATGGCTACACCTTC. The encoded protein is CASSLDRADYGYTF. The variable domain in full, completed from reference TRBV7-9 and TRBJ1-2, reads DTGVSQNPRHKITKRGQNVTFRCDPISEHNRLYWYRQTLGQGPEFLTYFQNEAQLEKSRLLSDRFSAERPKGSFSTLEIQRTEQGDSAMYLCASSLDRADYGYTFGSGTRLTVV.